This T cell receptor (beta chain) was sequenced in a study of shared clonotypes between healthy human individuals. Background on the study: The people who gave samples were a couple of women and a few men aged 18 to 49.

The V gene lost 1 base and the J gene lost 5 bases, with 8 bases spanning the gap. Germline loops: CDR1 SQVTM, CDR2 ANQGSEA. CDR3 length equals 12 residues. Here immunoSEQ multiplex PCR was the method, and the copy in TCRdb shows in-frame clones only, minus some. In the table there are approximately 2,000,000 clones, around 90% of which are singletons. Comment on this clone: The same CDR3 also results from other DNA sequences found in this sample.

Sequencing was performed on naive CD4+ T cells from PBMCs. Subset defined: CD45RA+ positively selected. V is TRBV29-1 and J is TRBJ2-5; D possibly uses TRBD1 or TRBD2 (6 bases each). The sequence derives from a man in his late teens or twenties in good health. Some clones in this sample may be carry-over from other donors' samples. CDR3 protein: CSVEGGGETQYF. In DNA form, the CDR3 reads TGCAGCGTTGAAGGAGGGGGGGAGACCCAGTACTTC.